One TCR beta chain is described in this entry. Its antigen is unknown. This specimen belongs to a study of T-cell memory formation after mild COVID-19. Study-level findings and limits: Contracting clones, day 15 to 85, had balanced CD4/CD8, and later expanders favored CD4+.

Sample barcodes and UMIs were carried by the TCR alpha and TCR beta cDNA libraries that 5'RACE generated with constant-segment primers. TCRdb reprocessed the 5' RACE reads with MiXCR, giving one entry per CDR3 protein. Found here are about 560,000 distinct CDR3 sequences, roughly 17% of them singletons; the top ten hold less than 10%. This receptor was taken from an adult woman who had mild COVID-19 (a few samples of this study predate the infection). Cell type and time point are not known. Material: PBMCs or a T cell subset sorted from them (not recorded which).

The CDR3 DNA is TGCAGCGTTCGAAGGACCGCGTACCAAGAGACCCAGTACTTC. Its translation: CSVRRTAYQETQYF. The gene calls are TRBV29-1 and TRBJ2-5; no reliable D call. This CDR3 contains 14 residues. Trimming left V 5 bases short and J 0 bases short, with 13 bases between. CDR1 is SQVTM, CDR2 ANQGSEA, per germline.